This TCR beta chain was found in a study of cytomegalovirus exposure and HLA in healthy donors. Study context: Around four fifths of a few hundred genotyped donors fell in the Caucasian-associated ancestry cluster. Study-level results: After further analysis at a later stage, 16,951 TCR beta sequences were associated with HLA alleles at 0.05 false discovery rate.

The CDR3 consists of 14 residues. In germline, CDR1 is MNHEY, CDR2 SMNVEV (reference sequence). V was trimmed by 2 bases and J by 2 bases, leaving 7 bases between them. This clone came up a few times. Its antigen is still unknown. This PCR relied on a set of 60 Vbeta primers and 13 Jbeta primers. Method: immunoSEQ multiplex PCR; TCRdb's copy keeps in-frame clones and lacks some. The sample holds more than 200,000 clones; approximately 80% are singletons and the top ten take approximately 1.5%. This rearrangement joins TRBV27 to TRBJ1-5, with D perhaps TRBD1 (6 bases). The specimen sequenced was PBMCs. The clonotype comes from a girl between 10 and 17 years old in good health and CMV-seronegative. The CDR3 nucleotides read TGTGCCAGCAGTTTACCAGGGGGCAATCAGCCCCAGCATTTT. Translation: CASSLPGGNQPQHF.